This T cell receptor beta chain is from a study of blood T cell repertoires in COVID-19. Study background: Samples representing acute and convalescent COVID-19 were sourced from the United States, Italy and Spain. The analysed material was cDNA or gDNA that came from T cells, B-cell-depleted T cells, or PBMCs.

This clone was observed once. Study processing details: Amplified reference gene primers provided the basis for estimating nucleated cell counts. Measured with immunoSEQ multiplex PCR; TCRdb has only the in-frame clones, and not every one. D and trimming come from the DNA, and the V and J calls and clone size come from that table. Of around 180,000 clones detected, roughly 85% appear once; the ten largest clones hold about 10%. There are 14 residues in the CDR3. V lost 3 bases and J lost 0, with 8 bases in between. CDR1 is SGDLS, CDR2 YYNGEE, per germline. The chain combines TRBV9 with TRBJ2-3; the D gene is possibly TRBD2 (5 bases). The TCR sequence derives from a woman of 80 years or more with active or convalescent COVID-19. What was sequenced was peripheral blood. CDR3 amino acids: CASSDTGSTDTQYF. CDR3 in DNA: TGTGCCAGCAGCGACACGGGGAGCACAGATACGCAGTATTTT.